This TCR beta chain came from a study of cytomegalovirus exposure and HLA in healthy donors. This CDR3 comprises 14 residues. J was trimmed by 6 bases and V by 0 bases; bases with no gene match: 0. CDR1 and CDR2 (germline): MNHNY, SVGAGI (reference sequence). The table lists this clone with a few counts. As yet, its antigen is unknown. 13 Jbeta primers and 60 Vbeta primers were used for the PCR. The method was immunoSEQ multiplex PCR; TCRdb's version includes in-frame clones alone and lacks a portion of them. The repertoire holds about 110,000 clones, with 70% to 80% as singletons. Donors were nominally healthy when sampled, though unrecorded immune exposures were likely. Study-level findings and limits: A prior analysis recorded that most TCR beta V segments were productive about 87% or about 30% of the time. With further analysis later on, most CMV-associated TCR beta chains appeared HLA-restricted.

This chain connects TRBV6-6 to TRBJ2-4; 9 nucleotides line up with TRBD1. The sequencing sample was made of PBMCs. The sequence came from a young man in good health and CMV-seronegative. The chain's CDR3 is CASSYSTGGNIQYF. CDR3 coding DNA: TGTGCCAGCAGTTACTCGACAGGGGGAAACATTCAGTACTTC.